A single TCR beta chain is shown here with its context. Recovery among Cohort 3 donors was established by two negative PCRs, clearance, or symptom resolution. The data were obtained in a study of blood T cell repertoires in COVID-19. Germline V gene lookup returns CDR1 MNHEY and CDR2 SVGAGI. V lost 6 bases to trimming and J lost 4 bases; unmatched junction nucleotides: 4. This CDR3 has 15 amino acids. Sequencing was performed with immunoSEQ multiplex PCR; in TCRdb, only in-frame clones are kept and a portion is missing. The sample has around 220,000 clones; about 89% are singletons. Sequenced: PBMCs or T cells enriched from blood (not recorded which). This chain connects TRBV6-5 to TRBJ2-2, with TRBD2 matching over 11 bases. This receptor was taken from a woman between 18 and 29 years old who had recovered from COVID-19. The CDR3 DNA is TGTGCCAGCAGACTAGCGGGAGAAGGCACCGGGGAGCTGTTTTTT. This translates into CASRLAGEGTGELFF.